Included here is one T cell receptor beta chain sequence, with context. A much larger clonotype is one base distant, so this may be a read error. V gave up 10 bases and J gave up 6 bases, with 12 bases separating them. This CDR3 region has 11 residues. Germline-derived CDR1 and CDR2 are ENHRY and SYGVKD. Hyperthyroidism in the patients, aged 18 to 65, was newly diagnosed and under 2 months in duration. This specimen belongs to a study of T cells in Graves' hyperthyroidism and ophthalmopathy. TCR beta CDR3 regions were amplified from RNA transcripts. The primer set for the first-round RT-PCR of the TCR CDR3 was HTBI. TCRdb used MiXCR to reprocess the multiplex PCR reads, holding one entry per CDR3 protein. The table records some 510,000 distinct CDR3 sequences, around 45% of them present only once.

The sample taken for sequencing was peripheral blood or thyroid tissue (not recorded which). This TCR came from a woman younger than 30 with Graves' hyperthyroidism. This rearrangement joins TRBV10-3 to TRBJ1-1, with D possibly matching TRBD1 (6 bases). The CDR3 coding sequence is TGTGCCACACAGGGAGGGGCTGAAGCTTTCTTT. It specifies CATQGGAEAFF.